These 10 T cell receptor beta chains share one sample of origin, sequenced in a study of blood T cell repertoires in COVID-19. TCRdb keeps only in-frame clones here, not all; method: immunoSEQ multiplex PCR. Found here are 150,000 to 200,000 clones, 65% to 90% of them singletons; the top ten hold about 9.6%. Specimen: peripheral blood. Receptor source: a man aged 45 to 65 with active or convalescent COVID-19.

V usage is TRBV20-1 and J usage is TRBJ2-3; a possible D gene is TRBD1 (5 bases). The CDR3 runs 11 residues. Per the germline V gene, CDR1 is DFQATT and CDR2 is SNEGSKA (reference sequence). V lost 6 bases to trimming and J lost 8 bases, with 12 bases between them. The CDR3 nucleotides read TGCAGTGCCCCTCAGGGCGGTACGCAGTATTTT. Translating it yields CSAPQGGTQYF.

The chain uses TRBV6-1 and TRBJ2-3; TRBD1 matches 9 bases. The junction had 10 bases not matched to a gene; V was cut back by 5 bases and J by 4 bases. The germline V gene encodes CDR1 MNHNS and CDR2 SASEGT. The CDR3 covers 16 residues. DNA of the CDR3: TGTGCCAGCAGTAAAGGACAGGGGAGGTCCTCAGATACGCAGTATTTT. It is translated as CASSKGQGRSSDTQYF.

The DNA for the CDR3 is TGTGCCAGCTCACCCAGCTTAAGCGGGATCGATGAGCAGTTCTTC. Protein product: CASSPSLSGIDEQFF. The chain has TRBV18 and TRBJ2-1, with 7 bases identical to TRBD2. CDR3 length equals 15 residues. Germline CDR1 and CDR2: KGHSH and LQKENI. The ends lost 3 bases at V and 8 bases at J; junction bases unmatched: 10.

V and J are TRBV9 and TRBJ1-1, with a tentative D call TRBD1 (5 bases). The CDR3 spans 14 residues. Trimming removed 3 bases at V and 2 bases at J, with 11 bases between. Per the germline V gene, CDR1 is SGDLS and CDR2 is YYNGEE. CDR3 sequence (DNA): TGTGCCAGCAGCGCCCGGGGGGTTAACACTGAAGCTTTCTTT. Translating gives CASSARGVNTEAFF.

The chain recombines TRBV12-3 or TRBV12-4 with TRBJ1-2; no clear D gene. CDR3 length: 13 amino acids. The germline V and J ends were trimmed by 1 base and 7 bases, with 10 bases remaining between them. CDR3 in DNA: TGTGCCAGCAGTTTAGGAGCGGGAGGTGGCTACACCTTC. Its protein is CASSLGAGGGYTF.

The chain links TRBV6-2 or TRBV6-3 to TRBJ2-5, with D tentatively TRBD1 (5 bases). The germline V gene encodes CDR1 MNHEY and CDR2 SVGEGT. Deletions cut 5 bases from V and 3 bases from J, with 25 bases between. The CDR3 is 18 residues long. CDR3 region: CASSGQGWTPEGEETQYF. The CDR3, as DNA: TGTGCCAGCAGTGGGCAGGGATGGACCCCTGAAGGAGAAGAGACCCAGTACTTC.

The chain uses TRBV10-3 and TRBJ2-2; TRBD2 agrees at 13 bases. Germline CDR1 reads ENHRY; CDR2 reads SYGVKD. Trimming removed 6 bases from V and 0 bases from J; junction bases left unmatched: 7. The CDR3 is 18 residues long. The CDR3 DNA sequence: TGTGCCATCAGGGACACTAGCGGGGGGGCGACGAACACCGGGGAGCTGTTTTTT. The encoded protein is CAIRDTSGGATNTGELFF.

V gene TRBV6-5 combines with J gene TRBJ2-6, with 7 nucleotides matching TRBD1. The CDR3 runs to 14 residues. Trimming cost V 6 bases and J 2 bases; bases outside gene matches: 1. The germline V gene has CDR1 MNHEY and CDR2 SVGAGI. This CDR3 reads CASRTGAGANVLTF. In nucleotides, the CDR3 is TGTGCCAGCAGAACAGGGGCTGGGGCCAACGTCCTGACTTTC.

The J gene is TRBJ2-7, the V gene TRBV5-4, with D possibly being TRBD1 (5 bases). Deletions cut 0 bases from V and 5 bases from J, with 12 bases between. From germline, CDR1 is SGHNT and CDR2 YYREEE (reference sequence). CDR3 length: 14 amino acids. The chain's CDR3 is CASSLGQGFDEQYF. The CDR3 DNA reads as TGTGCCAGCAGCTTGGGTCAGGGTTTCGACGAGCAGTACTTC. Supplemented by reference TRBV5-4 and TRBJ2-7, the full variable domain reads ETGVTQSPTHLIKTRGQQVTLRCSSQSGHNTVSWYQQALGQGPQFIFQYYREEENGRGNFPPRFSGLQFPNYSSELNVNALELDDSALYLCASSLGQGFDEQYFGPGTRLTVT.

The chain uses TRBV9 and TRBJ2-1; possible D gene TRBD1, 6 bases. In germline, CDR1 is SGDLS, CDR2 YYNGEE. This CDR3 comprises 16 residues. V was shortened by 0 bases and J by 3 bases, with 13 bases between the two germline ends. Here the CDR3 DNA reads TGTGCCAGCAGCGTAGGCCCCCAGGGACACTACAATGAGCAGTTCTTC. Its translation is CASSVGPQGHYNEQFF.